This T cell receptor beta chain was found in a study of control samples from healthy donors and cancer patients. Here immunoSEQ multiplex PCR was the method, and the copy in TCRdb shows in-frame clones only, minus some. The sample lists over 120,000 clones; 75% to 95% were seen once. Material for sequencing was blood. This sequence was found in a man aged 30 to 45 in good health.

CDR3 region: CATGDSPNQPQHF. The CDR3 coding sequence is TGTGCCACCGGGGACAGCCCCAATCAGCCCCAGCATTTT. The V gene is TRBV15, the J gene TRBJ1-5, with 7 bases aligning to TRBD1. Unmatched junction bases numbered 4, after V lost 8 bases and J lost 3 bases. CDR1 and CDR2 from the germline V gene are LNHNV and YYDKDF (reference sequence). CDR3 length equals 13 residues.